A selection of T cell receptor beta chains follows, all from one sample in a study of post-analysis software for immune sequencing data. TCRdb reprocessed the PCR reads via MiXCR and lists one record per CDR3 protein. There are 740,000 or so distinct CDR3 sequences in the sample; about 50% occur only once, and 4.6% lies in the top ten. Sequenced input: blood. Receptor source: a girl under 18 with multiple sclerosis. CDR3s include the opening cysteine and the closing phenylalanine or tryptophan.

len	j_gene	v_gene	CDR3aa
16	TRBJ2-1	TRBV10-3	CAISESAQREGYEQFF
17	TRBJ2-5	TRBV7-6	CASSLVPASGDQETQYF
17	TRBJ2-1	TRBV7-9	CASSLASGAGGYNEQFF
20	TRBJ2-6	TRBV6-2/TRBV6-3	CASSYSFSDRGRTGANVLTF
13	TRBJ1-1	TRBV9	CASSSRDRGAAFF
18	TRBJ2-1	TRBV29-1	CSVELGLAGGSSYNEQFF
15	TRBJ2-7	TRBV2	CASSSRQGLSYEQYF
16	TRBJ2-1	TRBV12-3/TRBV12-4	CASSSSDRPLHNEQFF
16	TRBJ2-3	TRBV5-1	CASSLEGRLSTDTQYF
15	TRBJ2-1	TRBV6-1	CASSEGRTGNNEQFF
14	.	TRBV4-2	CASSQEGLAAEQYF
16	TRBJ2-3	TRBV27	CASTPTTSGRDDTQYF
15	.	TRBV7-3	CASSLIVSSYNEQYF
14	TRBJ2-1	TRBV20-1	CSPKGQTLSVEQFF
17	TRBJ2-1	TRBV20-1	CSARPRLDTYLYNEQFF
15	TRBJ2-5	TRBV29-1	CSVVWVGPWAETQYF
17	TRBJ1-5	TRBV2	CASSHVFRADGNQPQHF
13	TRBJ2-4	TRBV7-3	CASSLDRSDKQYF
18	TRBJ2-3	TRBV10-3	CAISETGLAGGPTDTQYF
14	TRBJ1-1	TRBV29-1	CSVKDGTANTEAFF
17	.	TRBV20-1	CSARSETSGKIKDIQYF
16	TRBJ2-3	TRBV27	CACSFSRGMGADTQYF
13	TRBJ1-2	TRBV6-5	CASRTGLSYGYTF
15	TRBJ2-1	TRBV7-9	CASSFLAFSYNEQFF
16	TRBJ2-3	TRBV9	CVSSQTGGGGTDTQYF
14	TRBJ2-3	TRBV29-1	CSVEEGYVTDTQYF
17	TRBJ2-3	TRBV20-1	CSARDLGTSGDTDTQYF
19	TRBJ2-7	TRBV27	CASSPEPGNPGQLWYEQYF
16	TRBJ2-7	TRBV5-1	CASSPRTGTGSYEQYF
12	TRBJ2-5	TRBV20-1	CSASWGGETQYF
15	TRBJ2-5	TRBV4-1	CASSQEGLARGTQYF
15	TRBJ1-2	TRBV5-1	CASSFGQGPNYGYTF
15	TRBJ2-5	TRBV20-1	CSATWDRPTQETQYF
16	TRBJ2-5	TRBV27	CASSSTAGGHRETQYF
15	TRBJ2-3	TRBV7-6	CASSPHLSVTDTQYF
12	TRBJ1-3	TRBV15	CATSSDGNTIYF
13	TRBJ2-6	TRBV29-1	CSVDRAGANVLTF
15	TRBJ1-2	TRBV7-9	CASSFIQASNYGYTF
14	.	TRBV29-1	CSVGRQSPYNEQYF
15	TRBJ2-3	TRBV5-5	CASSRDWPSTDTQYF
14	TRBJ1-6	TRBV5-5	CASSLVGGPSPLHF
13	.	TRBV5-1	CASSLETGGEQYF
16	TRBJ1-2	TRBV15	CATLGWRTPRNYGYTF
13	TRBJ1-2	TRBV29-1	CSADRDTTGGYTF
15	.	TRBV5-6	CASSLGGQGEGTQYF
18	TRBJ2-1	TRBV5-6	CASSAIGTSGSPHNEQFF
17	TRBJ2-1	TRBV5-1	CASSTGLAGGNYNEQFF
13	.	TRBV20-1	CSVPWAPSETQYF
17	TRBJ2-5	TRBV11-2	CASSLGSGRHNKETQYF
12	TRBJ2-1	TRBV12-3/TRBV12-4	CASSLGKGLTFF
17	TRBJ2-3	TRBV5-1	CASSSRSLAGTTDTQYF
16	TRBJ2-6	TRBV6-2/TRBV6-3	CASRAPGSSGANVPTF
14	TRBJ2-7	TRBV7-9	CASSFALKYYEQYF